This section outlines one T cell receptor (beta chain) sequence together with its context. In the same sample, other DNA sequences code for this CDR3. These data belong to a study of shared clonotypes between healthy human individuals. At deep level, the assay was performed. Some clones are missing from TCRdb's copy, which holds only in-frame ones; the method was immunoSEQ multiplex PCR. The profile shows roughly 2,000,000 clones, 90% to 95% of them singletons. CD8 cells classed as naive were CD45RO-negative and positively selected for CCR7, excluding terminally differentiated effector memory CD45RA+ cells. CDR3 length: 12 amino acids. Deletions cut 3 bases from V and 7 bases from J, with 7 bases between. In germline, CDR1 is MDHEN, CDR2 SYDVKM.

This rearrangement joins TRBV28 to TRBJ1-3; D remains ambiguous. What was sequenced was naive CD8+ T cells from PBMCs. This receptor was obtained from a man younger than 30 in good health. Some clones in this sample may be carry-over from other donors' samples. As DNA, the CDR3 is TGTGCCAGCAGTTTGGGCGGCAACACCATATATTTT. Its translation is CASSLGGNTIYF. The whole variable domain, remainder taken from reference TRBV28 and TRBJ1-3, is DVKVTQSSRYLVKRTGEKVFLECVQDMDHENMFWYRQDPGLGLRLIYFSYDVKMKEKGDIPEGYSVSREKKERFSLILESASTNQTSMYLCASSLGGNTIYFGEGSWLTVV.